The 18 T cell receptor beta chains below were found in one sample sequenced in a study of T cells in Graves' hyperthyroidism and ophthalmopathy. What was amplified from RNA transcripts were TCR beta CDR3 regions. An initial round of RT-PCR targeting the TCR CDR3 relied on the HTBI primer set. TCRdb itself ran the multiplex PCR reads through MiXCR, one entry per CDR3 protein. The table includes some 650,000 distinct CDR3 sequences, approximately 16% detected once. The sample consisted of blood. The receptors derive from a woman aged 35 to 49 with Graves' ophthalmopathy.

The chain combines TRBV5-5 with TRBJ2-1; perhaps TRBD2 as D (5 bases). Germline V gene data show CDR1 as SGHKS and CDR2 as YYEKEE (reference sequence). There are 15 residues in the CDR3. V shed 3 bases and J shed 1 base, with 11 bases lying between them. The CDR3 region has the DNA TGTGCCAGCAGCTCCGGGGTAGGGTCCTACAATGAGCAGTTCTTC. It encodes CASSSGVGSYNEQFF.

This clonotype was counted a few times. The rearrangement uses TRBV27 and TRBJ2-1, with no clear D. V was trimmed by 3 bases and J by 6 bases, leaving 9 bases between them. CDR3 length equals 13 residues. Germline CDR1 MNHEY, CDR2 SMNVEV (reference sequence). CDR3 coding DNA: TGTGCCAGCAGTTTTCAGCTGGGCAATGAGCAGTTCTTC. Its protein product is CASSFQLGNEQFF.

The rearrangement links TRBV3-1 to TRBJ2-3; 12 bases fit TRBD2. CDR1 is LGHDT and CDR2 is YNNKEL in the germline V gene (reference sequence). The CDR3 is 17 amino acids. Trimming cost V 1 base and J 8 bases; bases outside gene matches: 10. CDR3 sequence: CASSQAPTSGGWGTQYF. As DNA, the CDR3 is TGTGCCAGCAGCCAAGCCCCGACTAGCGGGGGCTGGGGTACGCAGTATTTT.

The rearrangement joins TRBV20-1 to TRBJ2-7; 7 bases fit TRBD2. Germline V gene lookup returns CDR1 DFQATT and CDR2 SNEGSKA (reference sequence). This CDR3 contains 16 residues. V was pared by 4 bases and J by 5 bases, with 17 bases of the junction left unmatched. The CDR3 protein is CSATKSGGRARDEQYF. The CDR3 DNA is TGCAGTGCTACTAAGAGCGGTGGGAGGGCCCGGGACGAGCAGTACTTC.

This clonotype has just a few counts. The chain employs TRBV29-1 and TRBJ2-5; weak D call: TRBD2 (5 bases). Germline lookup yields CDR1 SQVTM and CDR2 ANQGSEA. Deletions cut 7 bases from V and 0 bases from J, with 9 bases between. The CDR3 has 12 residues. The CDR3 DNA sequence: TGCAGCGGTACCGGGGACCAAGAGACCCAGTACTTC. Its translation is CSGTGDQETQYF.

The V call is TRBV28, the J call TRBJ1-3, with D unclear. Germline-derived CDR1 and CDR2 are MDHEN and SYDVKM. The CDR3 covers 12 residues. The V and J ends lost 4 bases and 3 bases respectively, with 4 bases between them. The chain's CDR3 is CASSSNGNTIYF. As DNA, the CDR3 is TGTGCCAGCAGTTCTAATGGAAACACCATATATTTT.

V and J are TRBV6-5 and TRBJ1-1; possible D gene TRBD1, 5 bases. CDR1 is MNHEY, CDR2 SVGAGI, per germline. The CDR3 is 14 amino acids. The ends were cut back, 5 bases at V and 1 base at J, with 11 bases in the middle. This CDR3 reads CASSNLGPNTEAFF. DNA of the CDR3: TGTGCCAGCAGTAACCTGGGACCGAACACTGAAGCTTTCTTT.

The rearrangement joins TRBV18 to TRBJ2-5; tentatively, D is TRBD1 (5 bases). The CDR3 consists of 13 residues. CDR1 is KGHSH and CDR2 is LQKENI in the germline V gene. Trimming cost V 6 bases and J 7 bases, with 15 bases left between them. DNA of the CDR3: TGTGCCAGCTCTGATGACAGCCTAGGGACCCAGTACTTC. Residues: CASSDDSLGTQYF.

This clonotype was observed at least ten times. The rearrangement joins TRBV20-1 to TRBJ2-3; no clear D. The CDR3 is 14 residues long. Trimming took off 1 base at V and 2 bases at J, with 10 bases between the two ends. The germline CDR1 and CDR2 sequences are DFQATT and SNEGSKA (reference sequence). In DNA form, the CDR3 reads TGCAGTGCTAGAGTTGGTGTTCTCACAGATACGCAGTATTTT. Encoded protein: CSARVGVLTDTQYF.

This clonotype occurred a few times. V usage is TRBV20-1 and J usage is TRBJ1-5, with D possibly being TRBD1 (6 bases). This CDR3 region has 14 residues. Trimming shortened V by 4 bases and J by 2 bases, and 12 bases separated the two germline ends. Germline loops: CDR1 DFQATT, CDR2 SNEGSKA (reference sequence). In DNA form, the CDR3 reads TGCAGTGCTATTGGGGGGGGCGGCAATCAGCCCCAGCATTTT. Encoded protein: CSAIGGGGNQPQHF.

Points on this clonotype: This may be a read error: a much more frequent sequence differs by one nucleotide. The V call is TRBV11-3, the J call TRBJ2-5; the match to TRBD1 covers 11 bases. Trimming cost V 5 bases and J 4 bases; bases outside gene matches: 6. The CDR3 sequence is 15 residues long. Per the germline V gene, CDR1 is SGHNT and CDR2 is YENEEA. This chain's CDR3 is CASSTRTGGLETQYF. In nucleotides, the CDR3 is TGTGCCAGCAGCACCCGGACAGGGGGCTTAGAGACCCAGTACTTC.

This clonotype was seen at least ten times. The chain links TRBV4-1 to TRBJ1-4, with D unclear. Germline V gene lookup returns CDR1 MGHRA and CDR2 YSYEKL. V lost 5 bases, J lost 8 bases, and 15 bases lay in between. This CDR3 has 14 amino acids. The DNA for the CDR3 is TGCGCCAGCAGCTTGACCTACCTCGGGGAAAAACTGTTTTTT. Amino acid sequence: CASSLTYLGEKLFF.

In this sample, this clonotype turned up many times. This chain joins TRBV2 and TRBJ2-5, with 12 bases that match TRBD1. Germline V gene data show CDR1 as SNHLY and CDR2 as FYNNEI. This CDR3 has 14 amino acids. The ends lost 8 bases at V and 5 bases at J; junction bases unmatched: 6. The CDR3 DNA follows: TGTGCCAGCTACCGGGACAGGGGGCCGGAGACCCAGTACTTC. This sequence encodes CASYRDRGPETQYF. Using reference TRBV2 and TRBJ2-5 for the parts outside the CDR3, the full variable domain is EPEVTQTPSHQVTQMGQEVILRCVPISNHLYFYWYRQILGQKVEFLVSFYNNEISEKSEIFDDQFSVERPDGSNFTLKIRSTKLEDSAMYFCASYRDRGPETQYFGPGTRLLVL.

This clonotype was seen repeatedly, ten times or more. For the CDR3, the DNA is TGTGCCAGCAGTTCCGCGGGAGGACTAGTCCTCGAGCAGTACTTC. Translated: CASSSAGGLVLEQYF. The rearrangement uses TRBV6-1 and TRBJ2-7, with 8 bases matching TRBD2. Germline V lookup: CDR1 MNHNS, CDR2 SASEGT. V lost 5 bases to trimming and J lost 6 bases; unmatched junction nucleotides: 12. This CDR3 has 15 residues.

This clonotype was seen a handful of times. The chain uses TRBV20-1 and TRBJ2-1; a possible D gene is TRBD2 (7 bases). Germline values: CDR1 DFQATT, CDR2 SNEGSKA (reference sequence). CDR3 length: 15 amino acids. V was trimmed by 0 bases and J by 7 bases, leaving 16 bases between them. The chain's CDR3 is CSARDRGGARNEQFF. CDR3 nucleotide sequence: TGCAGTGCTAGAGATCGAGGGGGGGCTCGAAATGAGCAGTTCTTC.

The chain has TRBV11-2 and TRBJ2-7, with TRBD2 matching over 14 bases. V lost 5 bases to trimming and J lost 5 bases; unmatched junction nucleotides: 5. The germline V gene encodes CDR1 SGHAT and CDR2 FQNNGV. The CDR3 sequence is 15 residues long. CDR3 in DNA: TGTGCCAGCAGCCTGGGACTAGCGGGAGCTAACGAGCAGTACTTC. Its translation: CASSLGLAGANEQYF.

This chain joins TRBV4-1 and TRBJ1-1; a possible D gene is TRBD1 (6 bases). The CDR3 is 18 residues long. The germline V and J ends were trimmed by 1 base and 2 bases, with 20 bases remaining between them. Germline V gene sequence: CDR1 MGHRA, CDR2 YSYEKL. The CDR3 DNA follows: TGCGCCAGCAGCCAAGGCCCCAGGGGTCGTAAAATAAACACTGAAGCTTTCTTT. Translating it yields CASSQGPRGRKINTEAFF.

This clonotype has ten or more counts. This rearrangement joins TRBV2 to TRBJ1-1; D gene uncertain. CDR1 is SNHLY and CDR2 is FYNNEI in the germline V gene. Trimming removed 0 bases at V and 1 base at J, with 3 bases between. The CDR3 totals 13 residues. CDR3 bases: TGTGCCAGCAGTGAAGCCCCGAACACTGAAGCTTTCTTT. As protein: CASSEAPNTEAFF.